This T cell receptor beta chain was observed in a study of cytomegalovirus exposure and HLA in healthy donors. Germline lookup yields CDR1 MGHRA and CDR2 YSYEKL. The CDR3 runs to 14 residues. Trimming cost V 2 bases and J 6 bases, with 13 bases left between them. In the case of this clone: Antigen specificity is unknown.

All the people who gave samples were healthy bone marrow donors. Donors showed nominal health when sampled, although they likely had unrecorded immune exposures. The study's findings and limits: The authors assumed roughly uniform sequencing depth across donors for presence/absence analyses.

The PCR ran on 60 Vbeta and 13 Jbeta primers. The protocol was immunoSEQ multiplex PCR, while the TCRdb copy is restricted to in-frame clones and leaves out a portion. Its table records 100,000 to 150,000 clones. The sequenced sample was PBMCs. This rearrangement joins TRBV4-1 to TRBJ1-2; the D gene is possibly TRBD1 (5 bases). The source of this sequence is a young man in good health and CMV-seronegative. CDR3 loop: CASSQTDRRDGYTF. Here the CDR3 DNA reads TGCGCCAGCAGCCAAACAGACCGCAGGGATGGCTACACCTTC.